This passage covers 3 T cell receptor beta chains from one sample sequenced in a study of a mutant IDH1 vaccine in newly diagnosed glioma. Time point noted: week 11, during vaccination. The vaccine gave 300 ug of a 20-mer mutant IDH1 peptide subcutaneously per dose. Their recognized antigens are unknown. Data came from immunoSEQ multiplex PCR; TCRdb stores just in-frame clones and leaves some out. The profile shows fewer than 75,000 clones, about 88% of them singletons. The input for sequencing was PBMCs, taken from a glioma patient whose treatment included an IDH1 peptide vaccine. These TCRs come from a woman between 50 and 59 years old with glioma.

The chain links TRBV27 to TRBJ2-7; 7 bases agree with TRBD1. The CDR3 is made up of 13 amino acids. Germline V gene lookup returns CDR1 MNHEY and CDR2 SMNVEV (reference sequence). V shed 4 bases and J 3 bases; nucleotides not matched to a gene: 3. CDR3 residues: CASSSRGNYEQYF. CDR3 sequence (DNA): TGTGCCAGCAGTTCCAGGGGGAACTACGAGCAGTACTTC.

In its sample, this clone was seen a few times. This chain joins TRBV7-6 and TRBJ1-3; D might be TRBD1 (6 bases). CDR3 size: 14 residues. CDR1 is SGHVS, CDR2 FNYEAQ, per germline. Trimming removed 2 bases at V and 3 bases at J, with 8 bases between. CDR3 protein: CASSLRGHGNTIYF. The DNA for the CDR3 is TGTGCCAGCAGCTTACGGGGACATGGAAACACCATATATTTT. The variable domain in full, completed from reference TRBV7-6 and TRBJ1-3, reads GAGVSQSPRYKVTKRGQDVALRCDPISGHVSLYWYRQALGQGPEFLTYFNYEAQQDKSGLPNDRFSAERPEGSISTLTIQRTEQRDSAMYRCASSLRGHGNTIYFGEGSWLTVV.

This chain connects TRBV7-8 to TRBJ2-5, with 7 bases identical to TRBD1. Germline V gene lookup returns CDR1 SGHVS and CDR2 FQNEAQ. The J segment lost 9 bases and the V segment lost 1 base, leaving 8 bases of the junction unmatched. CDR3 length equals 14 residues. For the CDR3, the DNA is TGTGCCAGCAGCTTAGGGGACAGCGGTCCCGCCCAGTACTTC. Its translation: CASSLGDSGPAQYF.